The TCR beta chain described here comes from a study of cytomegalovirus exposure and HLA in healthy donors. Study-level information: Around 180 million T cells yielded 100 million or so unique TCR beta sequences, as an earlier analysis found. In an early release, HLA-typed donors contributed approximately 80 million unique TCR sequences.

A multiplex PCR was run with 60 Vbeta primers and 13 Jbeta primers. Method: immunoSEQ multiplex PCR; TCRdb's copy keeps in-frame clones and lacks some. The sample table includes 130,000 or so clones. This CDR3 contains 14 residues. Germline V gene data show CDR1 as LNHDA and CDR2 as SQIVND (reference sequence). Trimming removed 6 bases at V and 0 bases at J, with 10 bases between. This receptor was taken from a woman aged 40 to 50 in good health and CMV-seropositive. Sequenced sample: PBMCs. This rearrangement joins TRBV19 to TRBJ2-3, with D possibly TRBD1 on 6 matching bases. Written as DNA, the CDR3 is TGTGCCAGTAGAGCAGGGGCTAGCACAGATACGCAGTATTTT. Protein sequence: CASRAGASTDTQYF.